This entry lists 6 T cell receptor beta chains sequenced from one sample in a study of T cells after yellow fever vaccination. TCRdb itself ran the 5' RACE reads through MiXCR, one entry per CDR3 protein. Among around 260,000 distinct CDR3 sequences listed, approximately 5.2% were seen once. The sample here was CD4+ T cells sorted from PBMCs, taken on the day of the yellow fever booster vaccination. The receptors were sampled from a man aged 18 to 30 who received the YFV17D yellow fever vaccine.

The chain combines TRBV20-1 with TRBJ1-4; D call uncertain. Germline CDR1 and CDR2: DFQATT and SNEGSKA (reference sequence). V was shortened by 7 bases and J by 7 bases, with 16 bases between the two germline ends. The CDR3 totals 13 residues. This chain's CDR3 is CSVSSSAIEKLFF. In DNA form, the CDR3 reads TGCAGTGTGAGTTCCAGCGCGATTGAAAAACTGTTTTTT.

In this sample, this clonotype turned up many times. V and J are TRBV7-2 and TRBJ2-5; the D gene is possibly TRBD2 (6 bases). The V gene's germline CDR1 is SGHTA and CDR2 FQGNSA. Between the trimmed V and J ends, which lost 1 base and 2 bases, there was a span of 8 bases. The CDR3 is 14 amino acids. The CDR3 sequence is CASSLVRGQETQYF. The CDR3 DNA sequence: TGTGCCAGCAGCTTAGTTCGGGGGCAAGAGACCCAGTACTTC.

The V gene is TRBV5-4, the J gene TRBJ1-1; D gene ambiguous. Trimming stripped 2 bases from V and 8 bases from J, with 7 bases between. Germline values: CDR1 SGHNT, CDR2 YYREEE (reference sequence). The CDR3 extends over 11 amino acids. The CDR3 here is CASSFESEAFF. The CDR3 DNA reads as TGTGCCAGCAGCTTTGAATCCGAAGCTTTCTTT.

This clonotype showed up just a few times. This chain links TRBV20-1 with TRBJ2-2; no clear D gene. The CDR3 is 12 residues long. Germline V gene lookup returns CDR1 DFQATT and CDR2 SNEGSKA (reference sequence). The V end was cut by 6 bases, the J end by 6 bases, with 11 bases between. CDR3 protein: CSALSSSGELFF. CDR3 DNA: TGCAGTGCGCTGTCCTCTTCCGGGGAGCTGTTTTTT.

The DNA for the CDR3 is TGCAGTGCTAGACCCGGACAGTTTCGCAATCAGCCCCAGCATTTT. This gives the protein CSARPGQFRNQPQHF. The chain couples TRBV20-1 to TRBJ1-5; possible D gene TRBD1, 6 bases. This CDR3 is 15 amino acids long. Trimming cost V 2 bases and J 2 bases, with 13 bases left between them. The germline V gene has CDR1 DFQATT and CDR2 SNEGSKA (reference sequence).

This clonotype was seen ten or more times. The chain links TRBV5-1 to TRBJ2-7, with D tentatively TRBD2 (6 bases). The CDR3 covers 13 residues. The germline gives CDR1 SGHRS, CDR2 YFSETQ. V shed 4 bases and J shed 5 bases, with 13 bases lying between them. This chain's CDR3 is CASSLGTSDEQYF. The DNA for the CDR3 is TGCGCCAGCAGCCTGGGGACTTCGGACGAGCAGTACTTC.